This T cell receptor beta chain was observed in a study of blood T cell repertoires in COVID-19. In the study overall: T cells, B-cell-depleted T cells, or PBMCs supplied cDNA or gDNA.

Using immunoSEQ multiplex PCR, the repertoire was profiled, and TCRdb retains in-frame clones only, with some absent. The sample shows about 320,000 clones, around 90% of them seen only once. Participants were aged about 18 to 90 years, lived in under 25 US areas, and enrolled virtually. Participants' own reports of clinical history determined their cohort assignment. Recovered Cohort 3 donors showed two negative PCRs, clearance, or symptom resolution. The germline gives CDR1 SQVTM, CDR2 ANQGSEA. Between the trimmed V and J ends, which lost 3 bases and 8 bases, there was a span of 16 bases. This CDR3 has 14 amino acids.

The sequencing input was PBMCs or T cells enriched from blood (not recorded which). This TCR was recovered from a young woman who had recovered from COVID-19. The V gene is TRBV29-1, the J gene TRBJ1-4; D call uncertain. CDR3 sequence reads: CSVDYSRAGEKLFF. CDR3 DNA sequence: TGCAGCGTTGATTATAGCCGGGCGGGGGAAAAACTGTTTTTT.